These 19 T cell receptor beta chains came from one sample sequenced in a study of blood T cell repertoires in COVID-19. The method was immunoSEQ multiplex PCR; TCRdb's version includes in-frame clones alone and lacks a portion of them. The sample shows around 300,000 clones, approximately 88% of them seen only once. The sequenced material came from PBMCs or T cells enriched from blood (not recorded which). Receptors originate from a young man who had recovered from COVID-19.

V is TRBV28 and J is TRBJ2-7; D is possibly TRBD1 (6 bases). CDR1 and CDR2 (germline): MDHEN, SYDVKM. CDR3 length equals 15 residues. Trimming took 2 bases from V and 4 from J, leaving 15 bases between them. The CDR3 spells CASSLIRGMLYEQYF. In DNA form, the CDR3 reads TGTGCCAGCAGTTTAATCAGGGGAATGTTGTACGAGCAGTACTTC.

The rearrangement links TRBV6-1 to TRBJ1-1; D is ambiguous. Germline CDR1 reads MNHNS; CDR2 reads SASEGT. Trimming left V 1 base short and J 6 bases short, with 6 bases between. This CDR3 has 12 amino acids. For the CDR3, the DNA is TGTGCCAGCAGTGAAGAAGAGCCTGAAGCTTTCTTT. It yields the protein CASSEEEPEAFF.

This chain uses TRBV3-1 (or the pseudogene TRBV3-2) with TRBJ1-6, with D possibly TRBD1 on 6 matching bases. The length of the CDR3 is 14 residues. Between the trimmed V and J ends, which lost 4 bases and 7 bases, there was a span of 11 bases. Germline values: CDR1 LGHDT, CDR2 YNNKEL (reference sequence). The CDR3, as DNA: TGTGCCAGCAGCCGGCCGGACAGCAATTCACCCCTCCACTTT. It yields the protein CASSRPDSNSPLHF.

This clone was recorded a few times. The chain couples TRBV30 to TRBJ1-1; 10 nucleotides match TRBD1. V was pared by 2 bases and J by 8 bases, with 5 bases of the junction left unmatched. The CDR3 extends over 13 amino acids. Germline CDR1 GTSNPN, CDR2 SVGIG (reference sequence). CDR3: CAWSLRTGGEAFF. The CDR3, as DNA: TGTGCCTGGAGTCTCCGGACAGGGGGGGAAGCTTTCTTT.

This rearrangement joins TRBV9 to TRBJ2-1, with 9 bases matching TRBD2. Germline V lookup: CDR1 SGDLS, CDR2 YYNGEE. The V and J ends lost 4 bases and 8 bases, in that order; junction bases with no gene match: 16. This CDR3 has 17 residues. The CDR3 nucleotides are TGTGCCAGCAGCACCCAAGTTGTCGGGACTAGCCGCTATGAGCAGTTCTTC. Protein: CASSTQVVGTSRYEQFF.

V and J are TRBV5-6 and TRBJ1-4; D is possibly TRBD1 (6 bases). Germline assignment: CDR1 SGHDT and CDR2 YYEEEE. The CDR3 length is 19 residues. V lost 2 bases, J lost 0 bases, and 20 bases lay in between. This CDR3 is CASSFWGTRLAATNEKLFF. The CDR3 coding sequence is TGTGCCAGCAGCTTTTGGGGGACACGATTAGCTGCAACTAATGAAAAACTGTTTTTT.

This chain joins TRBV30 and TRBJ1-5, with D maybe TRBD1 (5 bases). Germline-derived CDR1 and CDR2 are GTSNPN and SVGIG (reference sequence). V was shortened by 2 bases and J by 2 bases, with 13 bases between the two germline ends. This CDR3 spans 15 amino acids. The CDR3 reads CAWSLGGRGNQPQHF. The CDR3 DNA reads as TGTGCCTGGAGTTTGGGGGGTCGCGGCAATCAGCCCCAGCATTTT.

V usage is TRBV7-9 and J usage is TRBJ1-3, with a tentative D call TRBD1 (6 bases). The germline V gene encodes CDR1 SEHNR and CDR2 FQNEAQ (reference sequence). This CDR3 contains 16 residues. V was clipped by 3 bases and J by 0 bases, with 12 bases between them. The CDR3 region is CASSFPGVHSGNTIYF. The CDR3 nucleotides read TGTGCCAGCAGCTTTCCAGGGGTCCACTCTGGAAACACCATATATTTT.

Here the CDR3 reads CASSHRTGRSYNSPLHF. DNA of the CDR3: TGTGCCAGTAGTCATCGGACAGGGCGCTCCTATAATTCACCCCTCCACTTT. The rearrangement joins TRBV19 to TRBJ1-6, with TRBD1 matching 8 bases. This CDR3 is 17 amino acids long. J gave up 0 bases and V 5 bases, and 6 bases lay outside the gene matches. Germline V gives CDR1 LNHDA, CDR2 SQIVND (reference sequence).

This rearrangement joins TRBV19 to TRBJ1-4, with 7 bases that match TRBD1. This CDR3 is built from 15 residues. V was pared by 4 bases and J by 8 bases, with 10 bases of the junction left unmatched. Germline CDR1 and CDR2: LNHDA and SQIVND (reference sequence). CDR3 residues: CASSSLGQWAEKLFF. As DNA, the CDR3 is TGTGCCAGTAGTAGTTTGGGACAGTGGGCGGAAAAACTGTTTTTT.

The V and J genes are TRBV2 and TRBJ1-6, with 7 bases identical to TRBD1. Germline V gene lookup returns CDR1 SNHLY and CDR2 FYNNEI. V shed 6 bases and J 10 bases; nucleotides not matched to a gene: 9. CDR3 length equals 14 residues. DNA for the CDR3: TGTGCCAGCAGCCGACAGGGCTTCCGATCACCCCTCCACTTT. Its protein is CASSRQGFRSPLHF.

V is TRBV27 and J is TRBJ1-1; 9 bases align to TRBD1. The CDR3 totals 15 residues. With 1 base clipped from V and 4 bases from J, the junction kept 4 bases outside the gene matches. CDR1 and CDR2 from the germline V gene are MNHEY and SMNVEV (reference sequence). CDR3 residues: CASSLFGTGPTEAFF. In DNA form, the CDR3 reads TGTGCCAGCAGTTTATTTGGGACAGGGCCCACTGAAGCTTTCTTT.

The CDR3 DNA sequence: TGCGCCAGCAGCTTGGTGGTCAGGATGAACACCGGGGAGCTGTTTTTT. This gives the protein CASSLVVRMNTGELFF. The chain couples TRBV5-1 to TRBJ2-2, with D unresolved. The CDR3 runs 16 residues. V lost 0 bases to trimming and J lost 1 base, with 10 bases between them. The germline V gene has CDR1 SGHRS and CDR2 YFSETQ.

The chain joins TRBV5-4 to TRBJ1-1; TRBD1 might be the D (6 bases). Trimming stripped 0 bases from V and 1 base from J, with 7 bases between. CDR3 length: 14 residues. From germline, CDR1 is SGHNT and CDR2 YYREEE (reference sequence). CDR3 coding DNA: TGTGCCAGCAGCTTGGGACAGGAGAACACTGAAGCTTTCTTT. As protein: CASSLGQENTEAFF.

This clone is a singleton in its sample. The chain has TRBV7-8 and TRBJ1-2, with TRBD1 matching 8 bases. This CDR3 spans 15 amino acids. From germline, CDR1 is SGHVS and CDR2 FQNEAQ. J was trimmed by 1 base and V by 4 bases; bases with no gene match: 5. CDR3 residues: CASSYRDRLNYGYTF. The CDR3 DNA is TGTGCCAGCAGCTACCGGGACAGGCTTAACTATGGCTACACCTTC.

The V call is TRBV7-9, the J call TRBJ2-2; 9 nucleotides line up with TRBD2. This CDR3 is built from 15 residues. The germline CDR1 and CDR2 sequences are SEHNR and FQNEAQ (reference sequence). V lost 1 base, J lost 4 bases, and 1 base stayed unmatched. CDR3 sequence reads: CASSLEAGGTGELFF. The DNA of the CDR3 is TGTGCCAGCAGCTTAGAAGCGGGGGGCACCGGGGAGCTGTTTTTT.

This clone has only a few counts. The chain couples TRBV15 to TRBJ1-2, with D possibly being TRBD1 (6 bases). This CDR3 is built from 14 residues. Per germline, CDR1 LNHNV and CDR2 YYDKDF (reference sequence). Trimming shortened V by 4 bases and J by 7 bases, and 16 bases separated the two germline ends. CDR3 bases: TGTGCCACCAGCATAGACGGTGGGGGCCGTGGCTACACCTTC. Translation: CATSIDGGGRGYTF.

This clone occurred once. This sequence joins TRBV10-1 and TRBJ2-3; D perhaps matches TRBD1 (6 bases). The V gene lost 5 bases and the J gene lost 6 bases, with 15 bases spanning the gap. This CDR3 spans 14 amino acids. Germline V CDR1 and CDR2: WNHNN, SYGVQD (reference sequence). The CDR3 nucleotides are TGCGCCAGCAGTTTGGGGACATCTGTGGATACGCAGTATTTT. Protein: CASSLGTSVDTQYF.

V and J are TRBV19 and TRBJ1-5, with 9 positions matching TRBD1. This CDR3 comprises 15 residues. J gave up 5 bases and V 7 bases, and 9 bases lay outside the gene matches. CDR1 LNHDA and CDR2 SQIVND come from the germline V gene (reference sequence). This CDR3 is CASNAPDRGDQPQHF. The CDR3 DNA reads as TGTGCCAGTAATGCTCCGGACAGGGGAGATCAGCCCCAGCATTTT.